This record concerns one TCR beta chain sequence. Antigen: not known. Libraries were prepared by immunoSEQ multiplex PCR; TCRdb keeps only in-frame clonotypes and omits some of them. Among 35,000 to 40,000 clones listed, roughly 83% were seen once. The germline V gene encodes CDR1 LNHNV and CDR2 YYDKDF (reference sequence). The CDR3 spans 15 residues. Deletions cut 1 base from V and 4 bases from J, with 11 bases between. This sample was included in a study of PD-1 blockade in mismatch repair-deficient tumors. Findings of the study overall: After pembrolizumab, tumor-resident clones rose rapidly, then generally contracted before radiologic responses.

The rearrangement links TRBV15 to TRBJ2-1; D remains ambiguous. The TCR originated in an adult with mismatch repair-deficient cancer. The sample here was peripheral blood, taken 4 weeks after starting pembrolizumab. The CDR3 here is CATSRVTLLYNEQFF. The CDR3 DNA reads as TGTGCCACCAGCAGAGTTACACTACTATACAATGAGCAGTTCTTC.